This TCR beta chain was identified in a study of Ad26.COV2.S vaccination and SARS-CoV-2 variants. Background on the study: The vaccine Ad26.COV2.S was put into the muscle once, or twice with 56 days between. General study findings and limits: Measures of TCR breadth and depth may have fallen short of total T cell responses.

The repertoire was sequenced with immunoSEQ multiplex PCR; TCRdb's copy has only in-frame clones and lacks some. The data contain some 330,000 clones, almost 90% of them singletons. Treatment defined: about 20 received Ad26.COV2.S at low or high dose, single or two shots; 5 received placebo; per-sample allocation not given. It was on day 63 after the first vaccine or placebo injection that samples were taken. The germline V gene has CDR1 SQVTM and CDR2 ANQGSEA. The trim removed 3 bases at V and 6 bases at J, leaving 8 bases unmatched. The CDR3 consists of 15 residues. A word on this clone: Antigen: not known.

The TCR originated in a person between 18 and 65 years old who received the Ad26.COV2.S COVID-19 vaccine or a placebo. Sequenced here: peripheral blood, sampled in a trial of Ad26.COV2.S vaccine versus placebo. The chain is built from TRBV29-1 and TRBJ1-2; 12 bases map to TRBD1. In DNA form, the CDR3 reads TGCAGCGTTGATCCGCGGGACAGGGGGCCGGATGGCTACACCTTC. Protein sequence: CSVDPRDRGPDGYTF.